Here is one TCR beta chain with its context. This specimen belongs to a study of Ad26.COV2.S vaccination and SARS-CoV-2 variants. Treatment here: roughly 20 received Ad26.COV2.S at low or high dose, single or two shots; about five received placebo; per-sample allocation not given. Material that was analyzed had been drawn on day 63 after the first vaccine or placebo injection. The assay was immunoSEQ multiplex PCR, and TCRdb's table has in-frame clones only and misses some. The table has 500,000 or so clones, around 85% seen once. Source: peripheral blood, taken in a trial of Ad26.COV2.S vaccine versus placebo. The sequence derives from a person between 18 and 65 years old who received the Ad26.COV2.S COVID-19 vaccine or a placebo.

The CDR3 loop reads CASSLARGESVNEQFF. The CDR3 nucleotides are TGTGCCAGCAGCTTAGCGAGGGGGGAGTCAGTGAATGAGCAGTTCTTC. The chain joins TRBV7-2 to TRBJ2-1; D is tentatively TRBD1 or TRBD2 (6 bases each). CDR1 SGHTA and CDR2 FQGNSA come from the germline V gene. V lost 0 bases to trimming and J lost 7 bases, with 16 bases between them. The CDR3 sequence is 16 residues long. Together with reference TRBV7-2 and TRBJ2-1, the CDR3 gives the full variable domain: GAGVSQSPSNKVTEKGKDVELRCDPISGHTALYWYRQSLGQGLEFLIYFQGNSAPDKSGLPSDRFSAERTGGSVSTLTIQRTQQEDSAVYLCASSLARGESVNEQFFGPGTRLTVL.